This T cell receptor beta chain originates from a study of cytomegalovirus exposure and HLA in healthy donors. Study overall: HLA-typed donors were the source of approximately 86 million unique TCRs held in an early data release.

Overall study findings and caveats: Presence/absence analyses assumed roughly uniform sequencing depth across donors. Most TCR sequences were rare, but some public TCRs occurred in many donors.

Germline CDR1 and CDR2: MNHNY and SVGAGI (reference sequence). V was cut by 10 bases and J by 2 bases, with 10 bases left in between. The CDR3 contains 12 residues. The PCR made use of 60 Vbeta and 13 Jbeta primers. Profiled with immunoSEQ multiplex PCR; TCRdb holds only in-frame clones, not every one. This repertoire shows 150,000 to 200,000 clones, more than 65% found once; its top ten account for about 1.5%. A word on this clone: The antigen is undetermined.

This sequence joins TRBV6-6 and TRBJ2-3, with a possible D match to TRBD1 (6 bases). This sequence was found in a man aged 45 to 65 in good health and CMV-seropositive. Sequenced: PBMCs. CDR3 sequence reads: CATGHDTDTQYF. In DNA, the CDR3 is TGTGCCACGGGACACGACACAGATACGCAGTATTTT.